The 10 T cell receptor beta chains in this list originate from one sample, sequenced in a study of CD4 T cells in relation to SARS-CoV-2 and coronaviruses. Their antigens are not known. Data came from immunoSEQ multiplex PCR; TCRdb stores just in-frame clones and leaves some out. The sample has 15,000 to 20,000 clones; around 78% are singletons. The unexposed donors gave CD4+ T cells in 2011-2018, prior to COVID-19. After approximately 10 days of culture, CD4+ T cells were isolated. Sequences were obtained from CD4+ T cells from PBMCs, cultured in vitro. These receptors originate from a human donor in good health.

The chain carries TRBV5-1 and TRBJ2-1; 9 positions agree with TRBD1. Unmatched junction bases numbered 3, after V lost 4 bases and J lost 7 bases. Germline loops: CDR1 SGHRS, CDR2 YFSETQ. This CDR3 has 13 residues. CDR3 sequence (DNA): TGCGCCAGCAGCCCGACAGGGGGTAATGAGCAGTTCTTC. This codes for CASSPTGGNEQFF.

J is TRBJ1-1 and V is TRBV12-3 or TRBV12-4; the D is unclear. This CDR3 has 13 residues. Deletions cut 6 bases from V and 6 bases from J, with 14 bases between. CDR3 sequence reads: CASRYSAVAEAFF. The CDR3 coding sequence is TGTGCCAGCAGGTATAGTGCGGTGGCTGAAGCTTTCTTT.

The rearrangement joins TRBV7-8 to TRBJ2-1; TRBD2 matches 7 bases. Germline values: CDR1 SGHVS, CDR2 FQNEAQ. The CDR3 contains 16 residues. V shed 6 bases, J shed 8 bases, and the junction held 16 bases outside the gene matches. The CDR3 region has the DNA TGTGCCAGCAGTCAAGACGAGCGGGATGCGGCGCATGAGCAGTTCTTC. It is translated as CASSQDERDAAHEQFF.

This chain's CDR3 is CATSIIGINEKLFF. The CDR3 coding sequence is TGTGCCACCAGCATTATCGGCATTAATGAAAAACTGTTTTTT. The chain uses TRBV15 and TRBJ1-4; D is unresolved. The V gene lost 4 bases and the J gene lost 4 bases, with 10 bases spanning the gap. The CDR3 is 14 residues long. In germline, CDR1 is LNHNV, CDR2 YYDKDF (reference sequence).

This chain links TRBV11-2 with TRBJ2-3, with TRBD1 matching 7 bases. CDR1 and CDR2 (germline): SGHAT, FQNNGV. Trimming at V came to 0 bases and at J to 2 bases, leaving 5 bases not matched to a gene. This CDR3 has 16 residues. The CDR3 loop reads CASSLEPGQNTDTQYF. The CDR3 DNA sequence: TGTGCCAGCAGCTTAGAGCCGGGACAGAACACAGATACGCAGTATTTT.

The rearrangement joins TRBV15 to TRBJ2-7; possibly TRBD2 for D (6 bases). Trimming removed 0 bases from V and 1 base from J, with 13 bases in between. Germline V CDR1 and CDR2: LNHNV, YYDKDF (reference sequence). This CDR3 contains 16 residues. The CDR3 reads CATSRDGGSRSYEQYF. The DNA of the CDR3 is TGTGCCACCAGCAGAGATGGAGGGTCTAGGTCCTACGAGCAGTACTTC.

The chain couples TRBV6-1 to TRBJ2-1, with 14 nucleotides matching TRBD2. Germline V gene data show CDR1 as MNHNS and CDR2 as SASEGT. The CDR3 has 16 amino acids. Unmatched junction bases numbered 5, after V lost 3 bases and J lost 7 bases. The CDR3 loop reads CASSDGLAGGWNEQFF. CDR3 DNA: TGTGCCAGCAGTGATGGACTAGCGGGAGGTTGGAATGAGCAGTTCTTC.

The sample holds a few counts of this clone. The CDR3 nucleotides read TGCAGCGTCTTCACAGAGAACACTGAAGCTTTCTTT. This encodes CSVFTENTEAFF. This sequence joins TRBV29-1 and TRBJ1-1; no reliable D call. The V end lost 6 bases, the J end lost 1 base, and 9 bases lay between the germline ends. CDR3 size: 12 residues. CDR1 SQVTM and CDR2 ANQGSEA come from the germline V gene. The entire variable domain, with the rest obtained from reference TRBV29-1 and TRBJ1-1, is as follows: SAVISQKPSRDICQRGTSLTIQCQVDSQVTMMFWYRQQPGQSLTLIATANQGSEATYESGFVIDKFPISRPNLTFSTLTVSNMSPEDSSIYLCSVFTENTEAFFGQGTRLTVV.

The chain links TRBV9 to TRBJ2-7; tentatively, D is TRBD2 (5 bases). Germline V lookup: CDR1 SGDLS, CDR2 YYNGEE. V was pared by 0 bases and J by 1 base, with 11 bases between. The CDR3 loop spans 15 amino acids. The DNA of the CDR3 is TGTGCCAGCAGCGTAGTGGTAGGACTTTCCTACGAGCAGTACTTC. It codes for CASSVVVGLSYEQYF.

This clone was detected only once. The chain carries TRBV5-3 and TRBJ2-3; D gene ambiguous. TRBV5-3 is marked as an open reading frame, function uncertain. Deletions cut 5 bases from V and 0 bases from J, with 22 bases between. CDR3 length equals 18 residues. This CDR3 reads CARSLGSSVPLSTDTQYF. Written as DNA, the CDR3 is TGTGCCAGAAGTCTCGGGTCCAGCGTGCCCCTTAGCACAGATACGCAGTATTTT.